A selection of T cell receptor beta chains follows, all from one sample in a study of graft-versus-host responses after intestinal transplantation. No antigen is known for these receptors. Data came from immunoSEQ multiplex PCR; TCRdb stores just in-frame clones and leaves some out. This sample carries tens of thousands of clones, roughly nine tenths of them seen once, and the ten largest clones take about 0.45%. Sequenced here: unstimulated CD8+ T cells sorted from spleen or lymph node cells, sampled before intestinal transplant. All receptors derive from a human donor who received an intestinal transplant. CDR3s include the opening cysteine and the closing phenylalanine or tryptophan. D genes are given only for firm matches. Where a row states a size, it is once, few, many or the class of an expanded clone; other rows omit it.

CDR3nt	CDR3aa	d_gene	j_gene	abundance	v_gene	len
TGTGCCAGCAGCTTAGGACAGGCGGAAGAAGAGACCCAGTACTTC	CASSLGQAEEETQYF	TRBD1	TRBJ2-5	-	TRBV5-6	15
TGTGCCAGCAGGGGACTAGCGGGCAATGAGCAGTTCTTC	CASRGLAGNEQFF	TRBD2	TRBJ2-1	-	TRBV6-5	13
TGTGCCAGCAGCTTTCAAGGGGCGACCTACAATGAGCAGTTCTTC	CASSFQGATYNEQFF	-	TRBJ2-1	-	TRBV7-9	15
TGTGCCAGCAGTCGGTACACAGGGAACCAGCCCCAGCATTTT	CASSRYTGNQPQHF	-	TRBJ1-5	-	TRBV28	14
TGTGCGGCAGCGGCCTACGAGCAGTACTTC	CAAAAYEQYF	-	TRBJ2-7	-	TRBV6-1	10
TGTGCCAGCAGTTTAGGGGGTCAGGGCGGGGTGAACACTGAAGCTTTCTTT	CASSLGGQGGVNTEAFF	-	TRBJ1-1	-	TRBV28	17
TGTGCCAGCAGCGACGGGACAGTAACTGAAGCTTTCTTT	CASSDGTVTEAFF	TRBD1	TRBJ1-1	-	TRBV11-2	13
TGCGCCAGCAGCCCTCACCCTCCCTACCGGGACAAATCCTATGGCTACACCTTC	CASSPHPPYRDKSYGYTF	-	TRBJ1-2	-	TRBV4-1	18
TGTGCCATCAGTATCAGCGAGGACTATGGCTACACCTTC	CAISISEDYGYTF	-	TRBJ1-2	-	TRBV10-3	13
TGCGCCAGCAGCCATCCTAGCACAGATACGCAGTATTTT	CASSHPSTDTQYF	-	TRBJ2-3	-	TRBV4-1	13
TGTGCCAGCAGTGTCCCAGGACGGGAAGCTTTTAACCACGAGCAGTACTTC	CASSVPGREAFNHEQYF	-	TRBJ2-7	-	TRBV2	17
TGTGCCAGCAGCCCACTTAGATCCGGGGAGCTGTTTTTT	CASSPLRSGELFF	-	TRBJ2-2	-	TRBV9	13
TGTGCCAGCAGCCCCTCAGGGGGGATGGCAGATACGCAGTATTTT	CASSPSGGMADTQYF	-	TRBJ2-3	-	TRBV7-3	15
TGCGCCAGCAGCCAGGGGCCAGCGGGGGGCACAGATACGCAGTATTTT	CASSQGPAGGTDTQYF	TRBD2	TRBJ2-3	-	TRBV4-3	16
TGTGCCAGTAGTATCTCCGGACAGGGGGGGTCCGGCTACACCTTC	CASSISGQGGSGYTF	TRBD1	TRBJ1-2	once	TRBV19	15
TGTGCCAGCACTTCTGGAACAGGGGGGAACTATGGCTACACCTTC	CASTSGTGGNYGYTF	TRBD1	TRBJ1-2	-	TRBV7-8	15
TGCGCCAGCAGCGATACCGGGACAGAGACCTACGAGCAGTACTTC	CASSDTGTETYEQYF	TRBD1	TRBJ2-7	once	TRBV5-1	15
TGCGCCAGCAGCCAAGAACCGGGAGGGAACACCGGGGAGCTGTTTTTT	CASSQEPGGNTGELFF	TRBD2	TRBJ2-2	-	TRBV4-1	16
TGTGCCAGTAGTATTGGGGAGGGACCCTACGAGCAGTACTTC	CASSIGEGPYEQYF	TRBD2	TRBJ2-7	-	TRBV19	14
TGTGCTAGTGGTTTGGTCAGAAGTTTCTCCGCTCAACCAGGGACAGCGAACACTGAAGCTTTCTTT	CASGLVRSFSAQPGTANTEAFF	TRBD1	TRBJ1-1	-	TRBV12-5	22
TGTGCCAGCGAGGCCGACTATGATGAGCAGTTCTTC	CASEADYDEQFF	-	TRBJ2-1	once	TRBV11-2	12
TGTGCCAGCAGTTACGGCAGTGGGAGCGGATACGAGCAGTACTTC	CASSYGSGSGYEQYF	-	TRBJ2-7	-	TRBV6-5	15
TGTGCCACCAGCAAGGACAGGGGATTCTACGAGCAGTACTTC	CATSKDRGFYEQYF	TRBD1	TRBJ2-7	-	TRBV15	14
TGTGCCAGCAGCTTAGACGATGGGCTCTCCTACGAGCAGTACTTC	CASSLDDGLSYEQYF	-	TRBJ2-7	-	TRBV7-9	15
TGCGCCAGCAGCCAAGTTGCGGGCTCCTACAATGAGCAGTTCTTC	CASSQVAGSYNEQFF	-	TRBJ2-1	-	TRBV4-1	15
TGTGCCAGCAGTCCCCGGGACAGCTATTACACCGGGGAGCTGTTTTTT	CASSPRDSYYTGELFF	TRBD1	TRBJ2-2	-	TRBV2	16
TGTGCCAGCGCCCGCGGGTCCTACAATGAGCAGTTCTTC	CASARGSYNEQFF	-	TRBJ2-1	-	TRBV6-1	13
TGCGCCAGCAGCCAAGACCTCTGGCTAGCGGGAGTGGCACCTCAAGAGACCCAGTACTTC	CASSQDLWLAGVAPQETQYF	TRBD2	TRBJ2-5	-	TRBV4-1	20
TGTGCCAGCAGCCGGACTAGCGGGGGGGCTGACTCCTACGAGCAGTACTTC	CASSRTSGGADSYEQYF	TRBD2	TRBJ2-7	-	TRBV5-6	17
TGTGCCAGCAGCCTACGGGTGGTTGAGGAGACCCAGTACTTC	CASSLRVVEETQYF	-	TRBJ2-5	-	TRBV28	14
TGTGCCAGCAGTTTCTCCTCTAGTAGAGAGACCCAGTACTTC	CASSFSSSRETQYF	-	TRBJ2-5	-	TRBV28	14
TGTGCCAGCAGGGAACCACAGGATAGCAATCAGCCCCAGCATTTT	CASREPQDSNQPQHF	-	TRBJ1-5	-	TRBV6-1	15
TGTGCCAGCAGCCCTCAGGGATGGAATCAGCCCCAGCATTTT	CASSPQGWNQPQHF	-	TRBJ1-5	-	TRBV14	14
TGTGCCAGCAGTTTGGCCCAGGGTGGTGGCTACACCTTC	CASSLAQGGGYTF	-	TRBJ1-2	once	TRBV27	13
TGTGCCAGCAGCCCCGCCCGGGGGAGGGAAAATACCTACAATGAGCAGTTCTTC	CASSPARGRENTYNEQFF	TRBD2	TRBJ2-1	-	TRBV9	18
TGTGCCAGCTCGGGGACGGGACAGTCCTACAATGAGCAGTTCTTC	CASSGTGQSYNEQFF	TRBD1	TRBJ2-1	-	TRBV18	15
TGTGCCAGCAGCCCTCCCCCCCGGACACATTACGAGCAGTACTTC	CASSPPPRTHYEQYF	-	TRBJ2-7	once	TRBV11-2	15
TGTGCCAGCAGTCCAAAGGCTGGCTATATTCGGGGGGCGCCGAACACTGAAGCTTTCTTT	CASSPKAGYIRGAPNTEAFF	-	TRBJ1-1	-	TRBV28	20
TGTGCCAGTAGTATAGGGCAGGGCGACTACGAGCAGTACTTC	CASSIGQGDYEQYF	-	TRBJ2-7	-	TRBV19	14
TGTGCCAGCAGCCGGACTAGCGGGCCCTACGAGCAGTACTTC	CASSRTSGPYEQYF	TRBD2	TRBJ2-7	-	TRBV11-1	14
TGTGCCAGCAGCGTAGAGGAGACAGGATACAATGAGCAGTTCTTC	CASSVEETGYNEQFF	-	TRBJ2-1	-	TRBV9	15
TGCGCCAGCAGCCAAGTCAGGGGAACAGGAAACTCCTACAATGAGCAGTTCTTC	CASSQVRGTGNSYNEQFF	-	TRBJ2-1	-	TRBV4-1	18
TGTGCCAGCAGCCCGGGACTCTCCTATGGCTACACCTTC	CASSPGLSYGYTF	-	TRBJ1-2	-	TRBV9	13
TGCGCCAGCAGCCCCCCGGTGGGACTAGCGGGGCAGACCCAGTACTTC	CASSPPVGLAGQTQYF	TRBD2	TRBJ2-5	once	TRBV4-3	16
TGTGCCTCGGGGCAGGGGGAATACGAGCAGTACTTC	CASGQGEYEQYF	TRBD1	TRBJ2-7	-	TRBV19	12
TGCGCCAGCAGCCAAGATGCCGAGGATCGCGGGGAGCTGTTTTTT	CASSQDAEDRGELFF	-	TRBJ2-2	-	TRBV4-3	15
TGTGCCAGCAGCCCTACCGACAGAAACCTCTCCTACGAGCAGTACTTC	CASSPTDRNLSYEQYF	-	TRBJ2-7	-	TRBV7-2	16
TGCGCCAGCAGCTTGGGCGTTGACAGGGTAGGGACTGAAGCTTTCTTT	CASSLGVDRVGTEAFF	TRBD1	TRBJ1-1	-	TRBV5-1	16
TGTGCCAGTAGCCTCGGACAGGCCAATCAGCCCCAGCATTTT	CASSLGQANQPQHF	TRBD1	TRBJ1-5	-	TRBV19	14
TGTGCCAGCAGCCCCCGGGGACTAGCGGCAGATACGCAGTATTTT	CASSPRGLAADTQYF	TRBD2	TRBJ2-3	-	TRBV13	15
TGTGCCAGCAGCTTCAGGACCTACGAGCAGTACTTC	CASSFRTYEQYF	-	TRBJ2-7	-	TRBV7-9	12
TGTGCCAGCAAATCTCATCGGGGACAGGGGTATGGCTACACCTTC	CASKSHRGQGYGYTF	TRBD1	TRBJ1-2	once	TRBV7-9	15
TGTGCCAGCAGCTTAGGAGGGGCCGGGGAGCTGTTTTTT	CASSLGGAGELFF	-	TRBJ2-2	-	TRBV13	13
TGTGCCAGCAGTTTTGCGGGACCTAGGGACTATGGCTACACCTTC	CASSFAGPRDYGYTF	-	TRBJ1-2	-	TRBV6-1	15